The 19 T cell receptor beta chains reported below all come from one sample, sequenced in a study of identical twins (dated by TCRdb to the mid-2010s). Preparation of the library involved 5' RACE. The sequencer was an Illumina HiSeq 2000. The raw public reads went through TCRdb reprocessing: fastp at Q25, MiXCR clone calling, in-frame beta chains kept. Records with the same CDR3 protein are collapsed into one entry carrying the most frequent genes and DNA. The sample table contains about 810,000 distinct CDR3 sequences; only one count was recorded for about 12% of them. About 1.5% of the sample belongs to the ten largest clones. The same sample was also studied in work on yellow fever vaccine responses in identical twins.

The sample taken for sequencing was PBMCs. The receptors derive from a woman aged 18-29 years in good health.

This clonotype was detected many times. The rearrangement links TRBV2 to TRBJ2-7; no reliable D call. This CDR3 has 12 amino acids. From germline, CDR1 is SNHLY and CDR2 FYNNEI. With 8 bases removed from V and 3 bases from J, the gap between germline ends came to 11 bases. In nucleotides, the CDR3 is TGTGCCAGCCTACCCGCCAGCTACGAGCAGTACTTC. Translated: CASLPASYEQYF.

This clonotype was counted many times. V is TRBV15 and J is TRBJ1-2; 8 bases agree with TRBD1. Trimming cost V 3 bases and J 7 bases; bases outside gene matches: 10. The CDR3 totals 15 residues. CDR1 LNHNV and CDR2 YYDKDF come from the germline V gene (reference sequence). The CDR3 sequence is CATSSPGTGGRGYTF. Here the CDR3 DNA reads TGTGCCACCAGCAGCCCCGGCACAGGGGGACGTGGCTACACCTTC.

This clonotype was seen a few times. CDR3 loop: CASSQDLGRAWETQYF. The CDR3 region has the DNA TGCGCCAGCAGCCAAGATTTAGGCAGGGCCTGGGAGACCCAGTACTTC. The chain links TRBV4-1 to TRBJ2-5, with D maybe TRBD1 (5 bases). With 0 bases removed from V and 5 bases from J, the gap between germline ends came to 16 bases. In germline, CDR1 is MGHRA, CDR2 YSYEKL. CDR3 length: 16 residues.

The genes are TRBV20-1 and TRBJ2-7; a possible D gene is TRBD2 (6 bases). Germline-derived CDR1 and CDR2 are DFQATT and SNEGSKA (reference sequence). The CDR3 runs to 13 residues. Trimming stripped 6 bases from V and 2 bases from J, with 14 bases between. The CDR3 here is CSALRDGTYEQYF. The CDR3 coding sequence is TGCAGTGCCCTGCGGGACGGAACCTACGAGCAGTACTTC.

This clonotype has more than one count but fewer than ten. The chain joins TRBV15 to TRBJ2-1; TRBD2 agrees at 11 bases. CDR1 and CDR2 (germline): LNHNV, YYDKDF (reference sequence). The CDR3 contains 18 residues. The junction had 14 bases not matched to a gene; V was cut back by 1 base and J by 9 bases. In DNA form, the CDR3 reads TGTGCCACCAGCAGAGGAGGAACTAGCGGGGGTTGGTCGGGTGAGCAGTTCTTC. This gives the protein CATSRGGTSGGWSGEQFF.

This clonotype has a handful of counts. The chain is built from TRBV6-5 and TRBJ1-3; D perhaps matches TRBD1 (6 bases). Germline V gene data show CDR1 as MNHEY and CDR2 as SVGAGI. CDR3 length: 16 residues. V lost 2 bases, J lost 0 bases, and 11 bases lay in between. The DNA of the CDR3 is TGTGCCAGCAGTTACAGCGGACAGAACTCTGGAAACACCATATATTTT. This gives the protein CASSYSGQNSGNTIYF.

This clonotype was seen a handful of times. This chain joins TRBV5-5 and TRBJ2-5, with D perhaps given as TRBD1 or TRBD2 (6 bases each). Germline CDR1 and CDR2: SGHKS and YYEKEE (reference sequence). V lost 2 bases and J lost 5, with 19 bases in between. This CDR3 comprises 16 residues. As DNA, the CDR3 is TGTGCCAGCAGCTTTTATAGCGGCAGGGGTCGGGAGACCCAGTACTTC. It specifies CASSFYSGRGRETQYF.

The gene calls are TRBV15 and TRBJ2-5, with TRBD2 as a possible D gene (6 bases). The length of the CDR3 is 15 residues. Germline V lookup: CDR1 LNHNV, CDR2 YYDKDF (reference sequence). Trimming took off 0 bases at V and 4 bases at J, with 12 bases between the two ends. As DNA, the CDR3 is TGTGCCACCAGCAGAGATAGGAGGGTTGGAGAGACCCAGTACTTC. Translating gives CATSRDRRVGETQYF.

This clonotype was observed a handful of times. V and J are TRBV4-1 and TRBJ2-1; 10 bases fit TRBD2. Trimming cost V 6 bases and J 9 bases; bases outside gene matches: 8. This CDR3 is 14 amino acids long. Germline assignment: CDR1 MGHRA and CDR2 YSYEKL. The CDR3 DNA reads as TGCGCCAGCAGAAGGGGTAGCGGGAGGTTTGAGCAGTTCTTC. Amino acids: CASRRGSGRFEQFF.

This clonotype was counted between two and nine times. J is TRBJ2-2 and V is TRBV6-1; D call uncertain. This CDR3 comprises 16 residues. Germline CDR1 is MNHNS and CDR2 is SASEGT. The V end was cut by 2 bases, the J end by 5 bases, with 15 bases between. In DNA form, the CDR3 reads TGTGCCAGCAGTGAAAAGTACCCCACGGTTACCGGGGAGCTGTTTTTT. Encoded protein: CASSEKYPTVTGELFF.

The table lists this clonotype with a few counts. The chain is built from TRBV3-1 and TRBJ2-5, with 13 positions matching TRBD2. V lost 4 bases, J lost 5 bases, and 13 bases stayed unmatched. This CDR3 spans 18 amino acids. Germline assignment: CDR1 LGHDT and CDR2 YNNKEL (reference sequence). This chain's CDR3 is CASSLQRTSGGTGETQYF. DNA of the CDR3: TGTGCCAGCAGCCTCCAAAGGACTAGCGGGGGAACAGGGGAGACCCAGTACTTC.

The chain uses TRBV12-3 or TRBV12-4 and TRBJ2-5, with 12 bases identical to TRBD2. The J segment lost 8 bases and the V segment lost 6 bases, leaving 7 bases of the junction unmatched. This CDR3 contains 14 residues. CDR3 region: CASRLAGGRKTQYF. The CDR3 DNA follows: TGTGCCAGCAGACTAGCGGGAGGAAGAAAAACCCAGTACTTC.

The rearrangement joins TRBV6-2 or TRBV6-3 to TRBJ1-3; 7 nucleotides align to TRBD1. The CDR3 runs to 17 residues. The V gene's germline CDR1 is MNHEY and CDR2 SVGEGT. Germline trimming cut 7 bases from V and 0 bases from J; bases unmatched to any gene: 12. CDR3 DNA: TGTGCCAGCATCCCGAGGGACAGCCGTCCCTCTGGAAACACCATATATTTT. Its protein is CASIPRDSRPSGNTIYF.

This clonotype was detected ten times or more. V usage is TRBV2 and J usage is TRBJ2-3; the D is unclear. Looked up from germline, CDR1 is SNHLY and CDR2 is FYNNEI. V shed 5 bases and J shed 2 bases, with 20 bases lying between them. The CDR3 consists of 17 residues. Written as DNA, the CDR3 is TGTGCCAGCAGTCCAATTCCGGGCAGCACGAACACAGATACGCAGTATTTT. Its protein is CASSPIPGSTNTDTQYF. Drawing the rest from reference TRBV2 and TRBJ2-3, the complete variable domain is EPEVTQTPSHQVTQMGQEVILRCVPISNHLYFYWYRQILGQKVEFLVSFYNNEISEKSEIFDDQFSVERPDGSNFTLKIRSTKLEDSAMYFCASSPIPGSTNTDTQYFGPGTRLTVL.

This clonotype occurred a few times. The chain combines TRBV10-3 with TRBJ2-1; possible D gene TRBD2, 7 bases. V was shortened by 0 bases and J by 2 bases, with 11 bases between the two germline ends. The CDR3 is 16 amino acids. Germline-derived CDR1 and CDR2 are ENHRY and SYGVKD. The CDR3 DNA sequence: TGTGCCATCAGTGAGTCCGGGGGGCTGACCTACAATGAGCAGTTCTTC. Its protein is CAISESGGLTYNEQFF.

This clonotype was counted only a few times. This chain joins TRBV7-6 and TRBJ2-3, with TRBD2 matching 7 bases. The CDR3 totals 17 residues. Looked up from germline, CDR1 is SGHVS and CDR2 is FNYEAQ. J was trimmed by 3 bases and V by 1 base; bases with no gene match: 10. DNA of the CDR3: TGTGCCAGCAGCTTAGGAGCGGGCGGCGGGGGAACAGATACGCAGTATTTT. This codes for CASSLGAGGGGTDTQYF. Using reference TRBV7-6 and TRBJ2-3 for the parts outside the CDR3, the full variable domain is GAGVSQSPRYKVTKRGQDVALRCDPISGHVSLYWYRQALGQGPEFLTYFNYEAQQDKSGLPNDRFSAERPEGSISTLTIQRTEQRDSAMYRCASSLGAGGGGTDTQYFGPGTRLTVL.

CDR3 loop: CASSLGGIQTNNEQFF. CDR3 DNA: TGTGCCAGCAGCTTGGGCGGTATACAGACAAACAATGAGCAGTTCTTC. V is TRBV5-4 and J is TRBJ2-1; no reliable D call. Looked up from germline, CDR1 is SGHNT and CDR2 is YYREEE (reference sequence). The V end was cut by 0 bases, the J end by 5 bases, with 15 bases between. The CDR3 is made up of 16 amino acids.

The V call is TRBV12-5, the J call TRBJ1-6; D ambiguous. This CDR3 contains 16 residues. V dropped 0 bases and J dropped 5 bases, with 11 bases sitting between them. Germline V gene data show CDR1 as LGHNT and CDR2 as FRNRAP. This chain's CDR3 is CASGLVRINDNSPLHF. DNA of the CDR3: TGTGCTAGTGGTTTGGTACGAATAAACGATAATTCACCCCTCCACTTT.

The CDR3 is CASSRQIDGNTEAFF. CDR3 in DNA: TGCGCCAGCAGCCGGCAAATCGACGGGAACACTGAAGCTTTCTTT. The chain links TRBV4-1 to TRBJ1-1; D call uncertain. The germline V gene has CDR1 MGHRA and CDR2 YSYEKL. The CDR3 runs 15 residues. The V end was cut by 4 bases, the J end by 1 base, with 13 bases between.